The rows below give T cell receptor beta chains drawn from one sample of a study of control samples from healthy donors and cancer patients. TCRdb's table, derived via immunoSEQ multiplex PCR, lists solely in-frame clones and lacks some. This sample carries 57,000 or so clones, approximately 94% of them seen once, and the ten largest clones take roughly 4%. Sequencing was carried out using blood. These receptors came from a man younger than 40 in good health. CDR3s include the opening cysteine and the closing phenylalanine or tryptophan. D genes are given only for firm matches. Clone size is not always given. Where it is, it says once, few, many or a class for expanded clones.

CDR3aa	CDR3nt	v_gene	j_gene	abundance	d_gene
CASSPGHNTEAFF	TGTGCCAGCAGTCCGGGACACAACACTGAAGCTTTCTTT	TRBV7-9	TRBJ1-1	-	-
CSAHIYNEQFF	TGCAGTGCGCACATCTACAATGAGCAGTTCTTC	TRBV20-1	TRBJ2-1	-	-
CASSLIAGGNNEQFF	TGTGCCAGCAGTCTCATAGCGGGGGGTAACAATGAGCAGTTCTTC	TRBV7-3	TRBJ2-1	-	TRBD2
CASSPGQGNNYTF	TGTGCCAGCTCACCGGGACAGGGAAATAACTACACCTTC	TRBV18	TRBJ1-2	-	TRBD1
CASSLDGGSGNTIYF	TGTGCCAGCAGCTTAGATGGGGGCTCTGGAAACACCATATATTTT	TRBV7-9	TRBJ1-3	-	-
CASSLESGTGTLEQYF	TGCGCCAGCAGCTTGGAGTCTGGGACAGGGACTTTGGAGCAGTACTTC	TRBV5-1	TRBJ2-7	few	TRBD1
CASSLRPRSNQPQHF	TGTGCCAGTAGTTTGCGACCCCGTAGCAATCAGCCCCAGCATTTT	TRBV19	TRBJ1-5	-	-
CASSLIYEQYF	TGTGCCAGCAGCTTAATTTACGAGCAGTACTTC	TRBV7-9	TRBJ2-7	-	-
CASRRDREVYEQYF	TGTGCCAGCAGACGGGACAGGGAAGTCTACGAGCAGTACTTC	TRBV6-5	TRBJ2-7	-	TRBD1
CASSPDGTTEAFF	TGTGCCAGCAGCCCGGACGGAACCACTGAAGCTTTCTTT	TRBV12-3/TRBV12-4	TRBJ1-1	-	-
CATSDRGTGIYNEQFF	TGTGCCACCAGTGACCGGGGGACAGGGATTTACAATGAGCAGTTCTTC	TRBV24-1	TRBJ2-1	-	TRBD1
CASSPSGPNEKLFF	TGTGCCAGCAGCCCCTCAGGCCCTAATGAAAAACTGTTTTTT	TRBV3-1/TRBV3-2	TRBJ1-4	-	-
CASSLDRNTGELFF	TGTGCCAGCAGCTTAGACAGAAACACCGGGGAGCTGTTTTTT	TRBV7-7	TRBJ2-2	-	-
CASSPSHRVSNEKLFF	TGCGCCAGCAGCCCAAGCCACAGGGTCAGTAATGAAAAACTGTTTTTT	TRBV4-1	TRBJ1-4	-	-
CASSLSSILTTNEKLFF	TGTGCCAGCAGTTTATCGTCGATACTAACAACTAATGAAAAACTGTTTTTT	TRBV28	TRBJ1-4	-	-
CASSSHPTVPNTEAFF	TGTGCCAGCAGTTCTCATCCGACAGTTCCGAACACTGAAGCTTTCTTT	TRBV27	TRBJ1-1	-	-
CASSAEGSPDTQYF	TGCGCCAGCAGTGCCGAAGGGAGCCCAGATACGCAGTATTTT	TRBV10-1	TRBJ2-3	-	-
CASSPNGGGSRNEQFF	TGTGCCAGCAGTCCAAACGGGGGGGGCTCCCGCAATGAGCAGTTCTTC	TRBV6-6	TRBJ2-1	-	TRBD2
CASKSGGSDGELFF	TGCGCCAGCAAGTCAGGGGGCTCGGACGGGGAGCTGTTTTTT	TRBV10-1	TRBJ2-2	-	TRBD1
CASSSRGPETQYF	TGTGCCAGCAGCTCTCGGGGGCCGGAGACCCAGTACTTC	TRBV7-9	TRBJ2-5	few	-
CASSQRTGGGYTF	TGTGCCAGCAGCCAGAGGACAGGTGGAGGCTACACCTTC	TRBV14	TRBJ1-2	-	TRBD1
CASSPRGSGRNQVHEQYF	TGTGCCAGCTCACCCCGGGGTAGCGGGAGGAACCAAGTCCACGAGCAGTACTTC	TRBV18	TRBJ2-7	-	TRBD2
CASNPQGRSPLHF	TGTGCCAGTAACCCACAAGGGCGTTCACCCCTCCACTTT	TRBV19	TRBJ1-6	once	-
CATSEEGAPTEAFF	TGTGCCACCAGTGAAGAGGGGGCACCCACTGAAGCTTTCTTT	TRBV24-1	TRBJ1-1	-	TRBD1
CASSLDPRAEAFF	TGTGCCAGCAGCTTAGACCCTCGCGCTGAAGCTTTCTTT	TRBV7-9	TRBJ1-1	few	-
CASSRDRVAEAFF	TGTGCCAGCAGCCGTGACAGGGTCGCTGAAGCTTTCTTT	TRBV7-3	TRBJ1-1	-	TRBD1
CAISERAEQYF	TGTGCCATCAGTGAGAGGGCCGAGCAGTACTTC	TRBV10-3	TRBJ2-7	-	-
CASSTSGRSGNTIYF	TGCGCCAGCAGCACCAGCGGCCGCTCTGGAAACACCATATATTTT	TRBV5-1	TRBJ1-3	few	-
CASSFATGPNSPLHF	TGTGCCAGCAGCTTCGCCACAGGGCCCAATTCACCCCTCCACTTT	TRBV7-9	TRBJ1-6	large	-
CASSKAVGQDRGLNEQFF	TGTGCCAGCAGCAAAGCGGTCGGGCAGGACAGGGGTCTGAATGAGCAGTTCTTC	TRBV21-1	TRBJ2-1	-	-
CASSFRRYFAGGGNEQFF	TGTGCCAGCAGCTTCCGTCGTTATTTTGCGGGGGGTGGCAATGAGCAGTTCTTC	TRBV7-2	TRBJ2-1	-	TRBD2
CASSLLGPRTGGKETQYF	TGTGCCAGCAGCTTACTTGGGCCCAGGACAGGGGGGAAAGAGACCCAGTACTTC	TRBV5-6	TRBJ2-5	-	TRBD1
CASSLGVLYEQYF	TGTGCCAGCAGTTTAGGGGTACTCTACGAGCAGTACTTC	TRBV12-3/TRBV12-4	TRBJ2-7	-	-
CASSIVSSGGKNEQFF	TGTGCCAGTAGTATAGTTTCCAGCGGGGGAAAAAATGAGCAGTTCTTC	TRBV19	TRBJ2-1	-	TRBD2
CASSLGGGGNTEAFF	TGTGCCAGCAGTTTGGGGGGGGGAGGGAACACTGAAGCTTTCTTT	TRBV6-5	TRBJ1-1	-	-
CASSYYSKIYPYEQYF	TGTGCCAGCAGTTACTACAGCAAAATCTACCCCTACGAGCAGTACTTC	TRBV6-5	TRBJ2-7	-	-